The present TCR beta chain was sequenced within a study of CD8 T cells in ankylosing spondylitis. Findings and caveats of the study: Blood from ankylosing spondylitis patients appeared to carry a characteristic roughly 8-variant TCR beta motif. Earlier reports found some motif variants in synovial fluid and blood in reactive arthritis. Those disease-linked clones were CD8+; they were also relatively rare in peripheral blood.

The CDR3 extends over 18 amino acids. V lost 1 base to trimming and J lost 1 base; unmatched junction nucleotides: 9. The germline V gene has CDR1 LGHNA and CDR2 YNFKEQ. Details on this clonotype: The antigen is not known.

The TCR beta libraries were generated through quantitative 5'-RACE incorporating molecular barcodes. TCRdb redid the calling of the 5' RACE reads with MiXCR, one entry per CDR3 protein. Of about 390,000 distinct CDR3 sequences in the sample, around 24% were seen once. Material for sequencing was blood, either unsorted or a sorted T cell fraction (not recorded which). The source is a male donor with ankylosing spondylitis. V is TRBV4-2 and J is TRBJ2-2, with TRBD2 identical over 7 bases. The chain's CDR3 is CASSQVFQWEGNTGELFF. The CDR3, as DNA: TGTGCCAGCAGCCAAGTTTTTCAGTGGGAGGGGAACACCGGGGAGCTGTTTTTT.